The present entry profiles one T cell receptor beta chain with its context. The data are from a study of blood T cell repertoires in COVID-19. As for the study in general: Researchers got acute and convalescent COVID-19 samples from the United States, Italy and Spain. PBMCs, B-cell-depleted T cells, or T cells were the source of the cDNA or gDNA that made up the material.

This CDR3 region has 13 residues. Trimming removed 4 bases from V and 5 bases from J; junction bases left unmatched: 5. Per germline, CDR1 SQVTM and CDR2 ANQGSEA. Original processing notes: Using reference gene primer amplification, nucleated cell counts were estimated. Using immunoSEQ multiplex PCR, the repertoire was profiled, and TCRdb retains in-frame clones only, with some absent. That table is the source of V, J and clone size, and D and trimming were worked out from the DNA. The sample has about 190,000 clones, over 70% seen once. Sequenced: peripheral blood. The gene calls are TRBV29-1 and TRBJ2-3; 8 bases match TRBD2. The clonotype comes from a man in his 60s with acute or convalescent COVID-19. The chain's CDR3 is CSVGPSGGDTQYF. The DNA for the CDR3 is TGCAGCGTTGGACCCAGCGGGGGAGATACGCAGTATTTT.